These 23 T cell receptor beta chains share one sample of origin, sequenced in a study of T cell repertoires in cytomegalovirus infection. No cognate antigen is known for these TCRs. From the reads, TCRdb called clonotypes with MiXCR, one entry per CDR3 protein. The sample lists roughly 80,000 distinct CDR3 sequences; roughly 25% were seen once. The source material was CD8+ T cells from cultured PBMCs, sampled from culture after CMV antigen stimulation. The origin of the receptors is a human donor in good health (CMV status not recorded). Some clones in this sample may be carry-over from other donors' samples.

Here the CDR3 reads CASSFVSDHASQYF. The CDR3 nucleotides are TGTGCCAGCAGTTTTGTCAGCGACCACGCCTCACAGTACTTC. This rearrangement joins TRBV27 to TRBJ2-7; D is unclear. The V end lost 3 bases, the J end lost 10 bases, and 19 bases lay between the germline ends. CDR3 length equals 14 residues. Germline V gene lookup returns CDR1 MNHEY and CDR2 SMNVEV (reference sequence).

The chain is built from TRBV7-9 and TRBJ1-1; 8 bases line up with TRBD1. CDR1 SEHNR and CDR2 FQNEAQ come from the germline V gene (reference sequence). V dropped 5 bases and J dropped 7; count of bases not matched to a gene: 9. CDR3 length: 14 amino acids. In DNA form, the CDR3 reads TGTGCCAGCAGCCCAGACAGGGGACGGGGTGAAGCTTTCTTT. This translates into CASSPDRGRGEAFF.

This clonotype was seen more than once but under ten times. V gene TRBV6-2 or TRBV6-3 combines with J gene TRBJ2-1; D remains ambiguous. Germline-derived CDR1 and CDR2 are MNHEY and SVGEGT. This CDR3 comprises 12 residues. Between the trimmed V and J ends, which lost 5 bases and 9 bases, there was a span of 11 bases. The CDR3 DNA follows: TGTGCCAGCAGTCCAGGAGTTATTGAGCAGTTCTTC. Its translation: CASSPGVIEQFF.

A few counts support this clonotype. The V and J genes are TRBV6-6 and TRBJ2-2; TRBD2 matches 13 bases. This CDR3 has 18 amino acids. Germline CDR1 is MNHNY and CDR2 is SVGAGI (reference sequence). Trimming took 3 bases from V and 6 from J; bases not matched to a gene: 10. In DNA, the CDR3 is TGTGCCAGCAGTTATTCGGGGACTAGCGGGATTTCGCCCGGGGAGCTGTTTTTT. Protein: CASSYSGTSGISPGELFF.

The rearrangement joins TRBV20-1 to TRBJ2-5; 8 bases are shared with TRBD2. The V and J ends lost 0 bases and 5 bases, in that order; junction bases with no gene match: 5. Germline V gene data show CDR1 as DFQATT and CDR2 as SNEGSKA (reference sequence). This CDR3 region has 14 residues. The CDR3 sequence: CSARDFKREETQYF. The CDR3 DNA follows: TGCAGTGCTAGAGATTTTAAGCGGGAGGAGACCCAGTACTTC.

This clonotype showed up many times. J is TRBJ1-5 and V is TRBV7-8; tentative D call: TRBD1 (6 bases). Trimming removed 4 bases from V and 0 bases from J, with 10 bases in between. The CDR3 spans 15 residues. The germline V gene has CDR1 SGHVS and CDR2 FQNEAQ. CDR3 loop: CASSSTGPSNQPQHF. The CDR3 coding sequence is TGTGCCAGCAGCTCCACAGGGCCTAGCAATCAGCCCCAGCATTTT.

The V gene is TRBV27, the J gene TRBJ1-4, with 8 nucleotides matching TRBD1. V dropped 0 bases and J dropped 8; count of bases not matched to a gene: 11. The CDR3 is 17 residues long. Germline V lookup: CDR1 MNHEY, CDR2 SMNVEV (reference sequence). CDR3 region: CASSLSHPGGIGEKLFF. The DNA of the CDR3 is TGTGCCAGCAGTTTATCCCACCCAGGGGGCATTGGAGAAAAACTGTTTTTT.

This rearrangement joins TRBV30 to TRBJ1-3; D unclear. The V end lost 0 bases, the J end lost 0 bases, and 9 bases lay between the germline ends. Germline V gives CDR1 GTSNPN, CDR2 SVGIG (reference sequence). The CDR3 contains 15 residues. This CDR3 is CAWSVDTFSGNTIYF. Written as DNA, the CDR3 is TGTGCCTGGAGTGTAGACACTTTCTCTGGAAACACCATATATTTT. The full variable domain, its missing parts supplied by reference TRBV30 and TRBJ1-3, is SQTIHQWPATLVQPVGSPLSLECTVEGTSNPNLYWYRQAAGRGLQLLFYSVGIGQISSEVPQNLSASRPQDRQFILSSKKLLLSDSGFYLCAWSVDTFSGNTIYFGEGSWLTVV.

This clonotype showed up many times. This chain links TRBV6-5 with TRBJ2-1; TRBD2 aligns across 7 bases. The CDR3 loop spans 15 amino acids. Germline V gene lookup returns CDR1 MNHEY and CDR2 SVGAGI. Losses at the gene ends were 6 bases for V and 4 bases for J; bases not matched to a gene: 9. CDR3 amino acids: CASRQRLASYNEQFF. The CDR3 DNA reads TGTGCCAGCAGACAACGACTAGCATCATACAATGAGCAGTTCTTC.

The table lists this clonotype with many counts. This chain connects TRBV7-9 to TRBJ2-1; TRBD2 agrees at 14 bases. Germline V CDR1 and CDR2: SEHNR, FQNEAQ (reference sequence). The CDR3 extends over 20 amino acids. The V segment lost 3 bases and the J segment 9 bases; nucleotides outside the gene matches: 19. The chain's CDR3 is CASSFPLATSGGARASEQFF. CDR3 nucleotide sequence: TGTGCCAGCAGCTTCCCCCTGGCGACTAGCGGGGGGGCCCGAGCTAGTGAGCAGTTCTTC.

The chain links TRBV19 to TRBJ2-7, with TRBD2 identical over 8 bases. The length of the CDR3 is 15 residues. CDR1 and CDR2 from the germline V gene are LNHDA and SQIVND (reference sequence). V trimming: 6 bases; J trimming: 1 base; junction bases outside the gene matches: 8. CDR3 in amino acids: CASRSGTRLSYEQYF. The CDR3 nucleotides are TGTGCCAGTAGATCCGGGACTAGGCTTTCCTACGAGCAGTACTTC.

The rearrangement uses TRBV6-5 and TRBJ2-7; maybe TRBD2 (5 bases). With 2 bases removed from V and 3 bases from J, the gap between germline ends came to 20 bases. Germline V gene sequence: CDR1 MNHEY, CDR2 SVGAGI. CDR3 length: 17 amino acids. Written as DNA, the CDR3 is TGTGCCAGCAGTTACGAAACGCCCCGGGATTCTAGCTACGAGCAGTACTTC. Protein sequence: CASSYETPRDSSYEQYF.

In this sample, this clonotype turned up a few times. The chain has TRBV27 and TRBJ1-2; 8 positions match TRBD1. Looked up from germline, CDR1 is MNHEY and CDR2 is SMNVEV (reference sequence). CDR3 length: 14 residues. V lost 6 bases, J lost 6 bases, and 9 bases stayed unmatched. Written as DNA, the CDR3 is TGTGCCAGCAGCAACCTCAGGGGGCGGGATGGCTACACCTTC. Amino acid sequence: CASSNLRGRDGYTF.

This clonotype was picked up many times. This chain uses TRBV4-1 with TRBJ2-2; perhaps TRBD2 as D (5 bases). Germline V CDR1 and CDR2: MGHRA, YSYEKL. The CDR3 is 16 residues long. Trimming pared 0 bases from V and 5 bases from J, leaving 13 bases between. The CDR3 spells CASSQEAARLTGELFF. The CDR3 nucleotides are TGCGCCAGCAGCCAAGAAGCGGCAAGGTTAACCGGGGAGCTGTTTTTT.

This clonotype was seen more than once but under ten times. This chain uses TRBV28 with TRBJ1-4, with 10 bases aligning to TRBD1. After removal of 5 bases from V and 5 bases from J, the junction contained 2 bases not matched to a gene. The CDR3 runs 14 residues. Germline V CDR1 and CDR2: MDHEN, SYDVKM. The CDR3 bases are TGTGCCAGCAGTAAGGGACAGGGGAATGAAAAACTGTTTTTT. Translation gives CASSKGQGNEKLFF.

A few counts support this clonotype. The chain couples TRBV19 to TRBJ1-5; D gene uncertain. Per germline, CDR1 LNHDA and CDR2 SQIVND (reference sequence). V lost 2 bases to trimming and J lost 5 bases, with 13 bases between them. The CDR3 totals 15 residues. CDR3 residues: CASSITDGGYQPQHF. CDR3 sequence (DNA): TGTGCCAGTAGTATAACGGACGGAGGGTATCAGCCCCAGCATTTT.

The chain uses TRBV20-1 and TRBJ1-6, with D hard to call. V lost 4 bases and J 0 bases, leaving 13 bases between the germline ends. The CDR3 runs 16 residues. CDR1 DFQATT and CDR2 SNEGSKA come from the germline V gene (reference sequence). The CDR3 nucleotides read TGCAGTGCTAAGGAGGTTACTAGCTCCTATAATTCACCCCTCCACTTT. Its protein is CSAKEVTSSYNSPLHF.

V and J are TRBV9 and TRBJ2-3, with D possibly being TRBD2 (6 bases). Germline loops: CDR1 SGDLS, CDR2 YYNGEE. Trimming pared 3 bases from V and 2 bases from J, leaving 10 bases between. The CDR3 contains 14 residues. CDR3 sequence reads: CASSGGAVTDTQYF. The CDR3 nucleotides are TGTGCCAGCAGCGGCGGGGCCGTCACAGATACGCAGTATTTT.

This clonotype appeared a few times. J is TRBJ2-1 and V is TRBV4-3, with D unresolved. The CDR3 runs to 15 residues. From germline, CDR1 is LGHNA and CDR2 YSLEER. The V end was cut by 4 bases, the J end by 0 bases, with 10 bases between. The CDR3 here is CASSPETSSYNEQFF. CDR3 coding DNA: TGCGCCAGCAGCCCGGAGACGAGCTCCTACAATGAGCAGTTCTTC.

The chain is built from TRBV6-1 and TRBJ1-1; D gene unclear. CDR1 is MNHNS and CDR2 is SASEGT in the germline V gene. The length of the CDR3 is 14 residues. The V gene lost 6 bases and the J gene lost 0 bases, with 11 bases spanning the gap. DNA for the CDR3: TGTGCCAGCAGACTACATACGATGAACACTGAAGCTTTCTTT. This gives the protein CASRLHTMNTEAFF.

The CDR3: CASSHTPGGGGSGANVLTF. The CDR3 DNA is TGTGCCAGCAGCCATACACCTGGCGGGGGAGGCTCTGGGGCCAACGTCCTGACTTTC. The chain combines TRBV7-6 with TRBJ2-6; 7 bases are a match to TRBD2. The CDR3 covers 19 residues. Germline V gives CDR1 SGHVS, CDR2 FNYEAQ. J lost 0 bases, V lost 5 bases, and 13 bases had no gene match.

This clonotype was counted ten times or more. The chain recombines TRBV27 with TRBJ2-7; no clear D gene. Germline V CDR1 and CDR2: MNHEY, SMNVEV (reference sequence). The V end lost 5 bases, the J end lost 0 bases, and 8 bases lay between the germline ends. CDR3 length: 13 residues. The CDR3 reads CASSPTASYEQYF. As DNA, the CDR3 is TGTGCCAGCAGTCCCACCGCCTCCTACGAGCAGTACTTC.

There are many counts of this clonotype. V and J are TRBV19 and TRBJ2-3; 8 bases align to TRBD2. Germline-derived CDR1 and CDR2 are LNHDA and SQIVND (reference sequence). J was trimmed by 2 bases and V by 3 bases; bases with no gene match: 4. The CDR3 runs to 15 residues. The CDR3 DNA reads as TGTGCCAGTAGTATGTGGCGGGGGGACACAGATACGCAGTATTTT. Translating it yields CASSMWRGDTDTQYF.